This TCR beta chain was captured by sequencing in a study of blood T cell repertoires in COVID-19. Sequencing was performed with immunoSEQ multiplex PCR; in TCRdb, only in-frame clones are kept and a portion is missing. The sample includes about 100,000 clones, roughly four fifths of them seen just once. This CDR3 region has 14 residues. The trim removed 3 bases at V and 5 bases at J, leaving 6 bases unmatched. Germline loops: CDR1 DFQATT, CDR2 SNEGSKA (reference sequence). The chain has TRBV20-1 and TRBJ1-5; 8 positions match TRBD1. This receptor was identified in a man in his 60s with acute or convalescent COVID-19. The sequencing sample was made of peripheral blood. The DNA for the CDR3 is TGCAGTGCTAGTATACGGGACAGGTATCAGCCCCAGCATTTT. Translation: CSASIRDRYQPQHF.